One sample yielded the 16 T cell receptor beta chains listed below, sequenced in a study of OX40 agonist ivuxolimab in advanced cancers. TCRdb's copy holds only in-frame clones and misses some; the assay was immunoSEQ multiplex PCR. The table lists 50,000 to 75,000 clones, around nine tenths of them singletons. This specimen consisted of CD4+ or CD8+ T cells sorted from blood, obtained in a trial of the OX40 agonist ivuxolimab. These receptors all come from an adult with an advanced solid tumor such as melanoma, head and neck, liver or kidney cancer.

The rearrangement links TRBV19 to TRBJ1-6; D not resolved. CDR1 and CDR2 from the germline V gene are LNHDA and SQIVND (reference sequence). V gave up 4 bases and J gave up 7 bases, with 8 bases separating them. The CDR3 runs to 13 residues. Here the CDR3 reads CASSTGLNSPLHF. The CDR3 nucleotides are TGTGCCAGTAGTACCGGACTCAATTCACCCCTCCACTTT.

This clone appeared a few times. The CDR3 region is CASRKANQPQHF. The CDR3 bases are TGTGCCAGCAGGAAGGCGAATCAGCCCCAGCATTTT. V is TRBV6-5 and J is TRBJ1-5; D is unclear. The CDR3 runs to 12 residues. V lost 6 bases, J lost 4 bases, and 7 bases lay in between. The V gene's germline CDR1 is MNHEY and CDR2 SVGAGI.

The chain couples TRBV19 to TRBJ1-4; D remains unclear. The CDR3 length is 13 residues. Trimming cost V 4 bases and J 8 bases, with 11 bases left between them. Germline-derived CDR1 and CDR2 are LNHDA and SQIVND (reference sequence). The CDR3: CASSSTLGEKLFF. CDR3 DNA sequence: TGTGCCAGTAGTAGTACGTTGGGAGAAAAACTGTTTTTT.

The gene calls are TRBV30 and TRBJ2-3, with 7 nucleotides matching TRBD2. Germline CDR1 and CDR2: GTSNPN and SVGIG (reference sequence). Trimming took 0 bases from V and 2 from J; bases not matched to a gene: 17. The CDR3 runs to 19 residues. The CDR3 DNA follows: TGTGCCTGGAGTGTCCGGGCTTATATTGGACTAGGAAACACAGATACGCAGTATTTT. As protein: CAWSVRAYIGLGNTDTQYF.

The rearrangement links TRBV5-1 to TRBJ2-2, with D possibly matching TRBD1 (6 bases). The CDR3 runs to 16 residues. Germline V gene sequence: CDR1 SGHRS, CDR2 YFSETQ. Trimming removed 2 bases at V and 1 base at J, with 12 bases between. CDR3 amino acids: CASSFRLTGNTGELFF. The DNA for the CDR3 is TGCGCCAGCAGCTTTCGGTTGACAGGGAACACCGGGGAGCTGTTTTTT.

This chain joins TRBV15 and TRBJ2-7; 7 bases agree with TRBD1. The V segment lost 5 bases and the J segment 2 bases; nucleotides outside the gene matches: 6. The CDR3 contains 14 residues. Germline CDR1 reads LNHNV; CDR2 reads YYDKDF (reference sequence). This CDR3 is CATSPRTGPYEQYF. In nucleotides, the CDR3 is TGTGCCACCAGCCCAAGGACAGGTCCCTACGAGCAGTACTTC.

This clone was observed once. This chain links TRBV6-1 with TRBJ2-5; 11 nucleotides agree with TRBD1. The V and J ends lost 6 bases and 4 bases, in that order; junction bases with no gene match: 4. The CDR3 is 14 amino acids. The germline gives CDR1 MNHNS, CDR2 SASEGT. This CDR3 is CASRDRGRGETQYF. In DNA form, the CDR3 reads TGTGCCAGCAGGGACAGGGGGCGTGGAGAGACCCAGTACTTC.

The V and J genes are TRBV10-2 and TRBJ1-4; 9 positions agree with TRBD1. This CDR3 contains 14 residues. Germline CDR1 reads WSHSY; CDR2 reads SAAADI. V lost 7 bases to trimming and J lost 8 bases; unmatched junction nucleotides: 8. CDR3 DNA sequence: TGCGCCAGCATGGAGGACAGGGGAGGAGAAAAACTGTTTTTT. Translating it yields CASMEDRGGEKLFF.

V is TRBV28 and J is TRBJ1-1; D is uncertain. This CDR3 contains 13 residues. V was trimmed by 6 bases and J by 4 bases, leaving 12 bases between them. Per germline, CDR1 MDHEN and CDR2 SYDVKM. CDR3 bases: TGTGCCAGCAGAACCCCTTGGGGCACTGAAGCTTTCTTT. Amino acid sequence: CASRTPWGTEAFF.

The chain links TRBV6-5 to TRBJ1-6; D is perhaps TRBD1 (6 bases). The CDR3 contains 15 residues. Germline V gene sequence: CDR1 MNHEY, CDR2 SVGAGI. With 1 base removed from V and 7 bases from J, the gap between germline ends came to 11 bases. DNA of the CDR3: TGTGCCAGCAGTTACTTCACGACAGGCAATTCACCCCTCCACTTT. It is translated as CASSYFTTGNSPLHF.

This clone was observed a single time. This chain uses TRBV5-1 with TRBJ1-2; D remains ambiguous. From germline, CDR1 is SGHRS and CDR2 YFSETQ. The CDR3 is made up of 14 amino acids. Deletions cut 4 bases from V and 0 bases from J, with 10 bases between. In DNA form, the CDR3 reads TGCGCCAGCAGCATCGACGGAACTAACTATGGCTACACCTTC. This translates into CASSIDGTNYGYTF.

The rearrangement uses TRBV18 and TRBJ2-3; D remains unclear. This CDR3 spans 14 amino acids. Germline V gives CDR1 KGHSH, CDR2 LQKENI. The V end was cut by 6 bases, the J end by 1 base, with 11 bases between. The CDR3: CASSPDTRTDTQYF. CDR3 nucleotides: TGTGCCAGCTCCCCCGACACCCGCACAGATACGCAGTATTTT.

CDR3 region: CASSQPRQGDTIYF. In nucleotides, the CDR3 is TGCGCCAGCAGCCAACCCAGACAGGGGGACACCATATATTTT. The chain combines TRBV4-1 with TRBJ1-3; 9 nucleotides agree with TRBD1. With 2 bases clipped from V and 8 bases from J, the junction kept 4 bases outside the gene matches. This CDR3 comprises 14 residues. CDR1 and CDR2 from the germline V gene are MGHRA and YSYEKL.

The V gene is TRBV19, the J gene TRBJ2-5, with a weak D call TRBD2 (5 bases). CDR3 length equals 14 residues. V was pared by 6 bases and J by 0 bases, with 11 bases between. Germline loops: CDR1 LNHDA, CDR2 SQIVND (reference sequence). The CDR3 DNA reads TGTGCCAGTAGCCCGGAGGCGTACCAAGAGACCCAGTACTTC. Its protein product is CASSPEAYQETQYF.

This clone was recorded once. Other DNA sequences from this sample encode an identical CDR3 as well. In DNA, the CDR3 is TGTGCCAGCAGTTTATTCGCTGGAAACACCATATATTTT. Translation: CASSLFAGNTIYF. J is TRBJ1-3 and V is TRBV28, with D uncertain. V was trimmed by 1 base and J by 2 bases, leaving 3 bases between them. This CDR3 is built from 13 residues. Germline loops: CDR1 MDHEN, CDR2 SYDVKM. Filled out from reference TRBV28 and TRBJ1-3, the complete variable domain reads DVKVTQSSRYLVKRTGEKVFLECVQDMDHENMFWYRQDPGLGLRLIYFSYDVKMKEKGDIPEGYSVSREKKERFSLILESASTNQTSMYLCASSLFAGNTIYFGEGSWLTVV.

J is TRBJ1-4 and V is TRBV30; no definite D call. CDR1 GTSNPN and CDR2 SVGIG come from the germline V gene (reference sequence). Trimming took off 4 bases at V and 0 bases at J, with 9 bases between the two ends. The CDR3 covers 14 residues. The CDR3 region has the DNA TGTGCCTGGAAAGGCAAGGCAACTAATGAAAAACTGTTTTTT. Translated, it gives CAWKGKATNEKLFF.